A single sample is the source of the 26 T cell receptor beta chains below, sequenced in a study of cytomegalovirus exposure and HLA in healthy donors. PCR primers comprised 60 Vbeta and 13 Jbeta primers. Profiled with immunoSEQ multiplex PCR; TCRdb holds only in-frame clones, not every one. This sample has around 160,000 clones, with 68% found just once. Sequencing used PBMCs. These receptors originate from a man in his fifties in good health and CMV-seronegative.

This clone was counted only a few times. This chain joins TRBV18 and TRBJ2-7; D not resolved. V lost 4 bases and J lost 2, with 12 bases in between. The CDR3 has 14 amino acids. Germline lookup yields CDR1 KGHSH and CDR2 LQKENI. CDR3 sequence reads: CASSRAQSAYEQYF. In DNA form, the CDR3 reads TGTGCCAGCTCACGGGCGCAGTCAGCCTACGAGCAGTACTTC.

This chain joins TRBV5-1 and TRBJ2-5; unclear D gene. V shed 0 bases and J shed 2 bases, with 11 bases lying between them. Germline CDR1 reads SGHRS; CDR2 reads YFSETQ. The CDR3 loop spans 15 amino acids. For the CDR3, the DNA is TGCGCCAGCAGCTTGGAGTTTGGCAGACAAGAGACCCAGTACTTC. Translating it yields CASSLEFGRQETQYF.

CDR3 bases: TGTGCCAGCAGCGTAGAGCCTCGAGGGAACTATGGCTACACCTTC. Amino acids: CASSVEPRGNYGYTF. This chain joins TRBV9 and TRBJ1-2; no reliable D call. The CDR3 length is 15 residues. The V gene's germline CDR1 is SGDLS and CDR2 YYNGEE. With 0 bases removed from V and 2 bases from J, the gap between germline ends came to 11 bases.

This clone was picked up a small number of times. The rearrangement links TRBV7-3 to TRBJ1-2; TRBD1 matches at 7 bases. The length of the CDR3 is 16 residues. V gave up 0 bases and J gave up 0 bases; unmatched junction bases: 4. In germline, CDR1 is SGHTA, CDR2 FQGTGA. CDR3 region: CASSLTGGRTNYGYTF. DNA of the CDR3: TGTGCCAGCAGCTTAACAGGGGGCAGGACTAACTATGGCTACACCTTC.

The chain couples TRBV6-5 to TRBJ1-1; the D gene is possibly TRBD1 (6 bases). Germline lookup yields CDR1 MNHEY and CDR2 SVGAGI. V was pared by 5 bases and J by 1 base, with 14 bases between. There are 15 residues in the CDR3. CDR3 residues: CASSPSDSRNTEAFF. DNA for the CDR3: TGTGCCAGCAGTCCTTCGGACAGTCGGAACACTGAAGCTTTCTTT.

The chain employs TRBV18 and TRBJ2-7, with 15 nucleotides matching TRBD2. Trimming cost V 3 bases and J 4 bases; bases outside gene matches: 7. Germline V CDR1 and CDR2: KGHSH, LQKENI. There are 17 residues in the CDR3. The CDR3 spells CASSPIGLAGGPYEQYF. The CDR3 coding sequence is TGTGCCAGCTCACCGATAGGACTAGCGGGGGGGCCTTACGAGCAGTACTTC.

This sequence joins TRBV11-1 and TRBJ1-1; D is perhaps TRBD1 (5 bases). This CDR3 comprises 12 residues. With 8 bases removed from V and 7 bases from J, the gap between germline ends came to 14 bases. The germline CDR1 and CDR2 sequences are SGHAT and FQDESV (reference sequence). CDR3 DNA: TGTGCCAGCCGGGGGGACGATGGTGAAGCTTTCTTT. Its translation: CASRGDDGEAFF. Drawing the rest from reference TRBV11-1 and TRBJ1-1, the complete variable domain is EAEVAQSPRYKITEKSQAVAFWCDPISGHATLYWYRQILGQGPELLVQFQDESVVDDSQLPKDRFSAERLKGVDSTLKIQPAELGDSAMYLCASRGDDGEAFFGQGTRLTVV.

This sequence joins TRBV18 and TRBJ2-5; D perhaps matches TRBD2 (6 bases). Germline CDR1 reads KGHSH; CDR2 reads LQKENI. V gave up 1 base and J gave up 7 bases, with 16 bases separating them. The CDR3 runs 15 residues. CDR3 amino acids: CASSPLRSAGGTQYF. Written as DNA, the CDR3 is TGTGCCAGCTCACCACTAAGGTCCGCCGGGGGGACCCAGTACTTC.

The CDR3 reads CASSAVTGNYEQYF. DNA of the CDR3: TGCGCCAGCAGCGCCGTAACAGGGAACTACGAGCAGTACTTC. V gene TRBV5-1 combines with J gene TRBJ2-7; D perhaps matches TRBD1 (6 bases). Germline-derived CDR1 and CDR2 are SGHRS and YFSETQ. Between the trimmed V and J ends, which lost 4 bases and 3 bases, there was a span of 14 bases. This CDR3 has 14 amino acids.

CDR3 coding DNA: TGCGCCAGCAGCCAAGACGGGGGGGGTAGCACAGATACGCAGTATTTT. It codes for CASSQDGGGSTDTQYF. The chain uses TRBV4-3 and TRBJ2-3, with TRBD2 matching over 8 bases. There are 16 residues in the CDR3. Looked up from germline, CDR1 is LGHNA and CDR2 is YSLEER. V trimming: 0 bases; J trimming: 0 bases; junction bases outside the gene matches: 2.

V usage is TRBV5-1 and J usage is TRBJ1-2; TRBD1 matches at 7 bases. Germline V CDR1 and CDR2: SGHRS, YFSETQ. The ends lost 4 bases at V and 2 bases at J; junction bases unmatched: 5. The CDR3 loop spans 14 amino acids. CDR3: CASSRDSSNYGYTF. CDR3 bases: TGCGCCAGCAGCCGGGACAGCAGCAACTATGGCTACACCTTC.

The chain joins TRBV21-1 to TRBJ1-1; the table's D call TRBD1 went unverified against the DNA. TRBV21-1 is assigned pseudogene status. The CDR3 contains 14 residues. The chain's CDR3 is CAIHRGRVITEAFF. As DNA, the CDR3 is TGTGCCATTCACAGGGGGCGCGTAATCACTGAAGCTTTCTTT.

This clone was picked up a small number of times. The CDR3 loop is CASSPRDFRETQYF. In DNA, the CDR3 is TGTGCCAGCAGCCCCAGGGACTTTCGCGAGACCCAGTACTTC. The chain recombines TRBV5-6 with TRBJ2-5; possibly TRBD2 for D (6 bases). The germline V gene has CDR1 SGHDT and CDR2 YYEEEE. CDR3 size: 14 residues. V lost 4 bases and J 5 bases, leaving 15 bases between the germline ends.

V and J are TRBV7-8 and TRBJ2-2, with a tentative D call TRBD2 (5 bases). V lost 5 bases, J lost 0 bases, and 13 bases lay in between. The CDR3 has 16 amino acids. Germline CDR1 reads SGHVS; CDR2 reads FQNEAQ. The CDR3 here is CASSTRAVANTGELFF. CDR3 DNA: TGTGCCAGCAGCACAAGAGCGGTCGCGAACACCGGGGAGCTGTTTTTT.

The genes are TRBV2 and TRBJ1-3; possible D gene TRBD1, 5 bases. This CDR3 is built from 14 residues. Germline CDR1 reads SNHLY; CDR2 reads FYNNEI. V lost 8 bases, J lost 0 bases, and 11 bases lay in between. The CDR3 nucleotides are TGTGCCAGCCAACGGGGGACCTCTGGAAACACCATATATTTT. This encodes CASQRGTSGNTIYF.

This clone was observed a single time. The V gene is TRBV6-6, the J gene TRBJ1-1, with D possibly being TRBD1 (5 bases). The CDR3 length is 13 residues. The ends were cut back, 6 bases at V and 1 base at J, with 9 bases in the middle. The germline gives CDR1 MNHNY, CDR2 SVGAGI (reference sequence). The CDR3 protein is CASSLRGNTEAFF. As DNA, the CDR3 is TGTGCCAGCAGCCTAAGGGGGAACACTGAAGCTTTCTTT.

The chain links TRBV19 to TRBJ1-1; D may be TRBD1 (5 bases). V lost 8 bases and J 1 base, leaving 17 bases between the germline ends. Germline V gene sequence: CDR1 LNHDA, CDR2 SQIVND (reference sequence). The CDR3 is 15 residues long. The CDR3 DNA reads TGTGCCAGTCTAGAGGTCGGGAGGGGGAACACTGAAGCTTTCTTT. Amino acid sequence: CASLEVGRGNTEAFF. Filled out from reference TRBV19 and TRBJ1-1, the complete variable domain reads DGGITQSPKYLFRKEGQNVTLSCEQNLNHDAMYWYRQDPGQGLRLIYYSQIVNDFQKGDIAEGYSVSREKKESFPLTVTSAQKNPTAFYLCASLEVGRGNTEAFFGQGTRLTVV.

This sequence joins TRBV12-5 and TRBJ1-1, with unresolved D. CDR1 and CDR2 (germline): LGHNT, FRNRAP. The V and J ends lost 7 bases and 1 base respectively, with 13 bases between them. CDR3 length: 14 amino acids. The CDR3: CASANGTPNTEAFF. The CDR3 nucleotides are TGTGCTAGTGCTAATGGTACCCCGAACACTGAAGCTTTCTTT.

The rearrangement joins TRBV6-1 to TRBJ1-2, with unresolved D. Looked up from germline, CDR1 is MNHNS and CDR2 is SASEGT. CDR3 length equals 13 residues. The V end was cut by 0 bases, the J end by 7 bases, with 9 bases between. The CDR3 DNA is TGTGCCAGCAGTGAAGCGCGAGCGGTTGGCTACACCTTC. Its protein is CASSEARAVGYTF.

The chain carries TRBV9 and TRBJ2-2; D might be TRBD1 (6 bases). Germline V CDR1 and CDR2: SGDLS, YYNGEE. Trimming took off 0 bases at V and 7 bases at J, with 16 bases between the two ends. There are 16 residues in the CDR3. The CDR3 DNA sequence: TGTGCCAGCAGCGTAGGGTTGGGGGCGGGTCACGGGGAGCTGTTTTTT. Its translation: CASSVGLGAGHGELFF.

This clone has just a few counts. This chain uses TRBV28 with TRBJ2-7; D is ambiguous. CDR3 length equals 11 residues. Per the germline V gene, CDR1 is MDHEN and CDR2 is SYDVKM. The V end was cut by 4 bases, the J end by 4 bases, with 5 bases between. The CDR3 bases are TGTGCCAGCAGTTCAGTTTACGAGCAGTACTTC. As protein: CASSSVYEQYF.

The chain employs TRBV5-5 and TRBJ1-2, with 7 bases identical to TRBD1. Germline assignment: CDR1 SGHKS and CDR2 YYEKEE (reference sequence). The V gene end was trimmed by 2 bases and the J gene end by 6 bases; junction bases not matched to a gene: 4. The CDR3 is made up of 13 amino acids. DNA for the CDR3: TGTGCCAGCAGCTTAACAGGGGTGGATGGCTACACCTTC. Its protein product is CASSLTGVDGYTF.

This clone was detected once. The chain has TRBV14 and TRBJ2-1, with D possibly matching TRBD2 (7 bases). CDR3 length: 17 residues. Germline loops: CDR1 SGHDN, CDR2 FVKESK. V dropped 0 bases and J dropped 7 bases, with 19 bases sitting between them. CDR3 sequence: CASSQDRMGGRRNEQFF. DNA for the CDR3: TGTGCCAGCAGCCAAGATCGTATGGGGGGGCGAAGGAATGAGCAGTTCTTC.

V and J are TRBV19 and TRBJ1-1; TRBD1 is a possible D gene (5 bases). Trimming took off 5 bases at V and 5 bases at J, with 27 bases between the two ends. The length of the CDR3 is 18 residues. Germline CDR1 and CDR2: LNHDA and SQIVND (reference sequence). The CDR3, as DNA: TGTGCCAGTAGTCCCACGCCAATTGGGACTGGGTACGTGACTGAAGCTTTCTTT. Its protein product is CASSPTPIGTGYVTEAFF.

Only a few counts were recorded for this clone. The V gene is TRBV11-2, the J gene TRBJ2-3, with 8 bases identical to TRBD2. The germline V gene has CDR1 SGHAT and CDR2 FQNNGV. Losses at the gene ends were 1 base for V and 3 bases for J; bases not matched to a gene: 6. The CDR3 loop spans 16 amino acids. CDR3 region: CASSLAGGYITDTQYF. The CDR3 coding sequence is TGTGCCAGCAGCTTAGCGGGGGGGTATATTACAGATACGCAGTATTTT.

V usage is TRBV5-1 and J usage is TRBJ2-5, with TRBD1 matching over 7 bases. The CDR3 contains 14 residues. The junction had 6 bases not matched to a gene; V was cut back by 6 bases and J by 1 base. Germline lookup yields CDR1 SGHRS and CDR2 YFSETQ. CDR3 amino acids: CASTENRGQETQYF. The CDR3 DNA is TGCGCCAGCACGGAGAACAGGGGCCAAGAGACCCAGTACTTC.